Listed here are 8 T cell receptor beta chains from one sample, sequenced in a study of sequential checkpoint blockade in melanoma. The method was immunoSEQ multiplex PCR; TCRdb's version includes in-frame clones alone and lacks a portion of them. This sample has 3,200 or so clones, with roughly 15% found just once. Stated treatment: randomized to nivolumab then ipilimumab (arm A) or the reverse (arm B). The material sequenced was tumor tissue (inferred from file names), taken from a patient given nivolumab and ipilimumab in sequence. These receptors all come from a human donor with melanoma.

This clone has more than one count but fewer than ten. The rearrangement links TRBV9 to TRBJ2-7; D is unresolved. The CDR3 is 13 amino acids. Trimming stripped 3 bases from V and 0 bases from J, with 7 bases between. From germline, CDR1 is SGDLS and CDR2 YYNGEE. CDR3 nucleotide sequence: TGTGCCAGCAGCGATAAGGGCTCCTACGAGCAGTACTTC. This codes for CASSDKGSYEQYF.

This chain's CDR3 is CASSTGLTQYF. Here the CDR3 DNA reads TGTGCCAGTAGCACAGGACTCACCCAGTACTTC. The chain has TRBV19 and TRBJ2-5; perhaps D is TRBD1 or TRBD2 (5 bases each). V was trimmed by 6 bases and J by 8 bases, leaving 10 bases between them. Germline-derived CDR1 and CDR2 are LNHDA and SQIVND (reference sequence). The CDR3 contains 11 residues.

This clone showed up just a few times. V usage is TRBV11-3 and J usage is TRBJ2-7, with 9 bases fitting TRBD1. The V segment lost 4 bases and the J segment 3 bases; nucleotides outside the gene matches: 7. In germline, CDR1 is SGHNT, CDR2 YENEEA. There are 15 residues in the CDR3. CDR3 in amino acids: CASSSPGTGYYEQYF. CDR3 DNA: TGTGCCAGCAGCTCACCCGGGACAGGGTACTACGAGCAGTACTTC.

This clone is medium-sized in the sample. CDR3 amino acids: CASSLLSAGLNTEAFF. The CDR3 DNA reads TGTGCCAGCAGCTTACTTAGTGCGGGGTTGAACACTGAAGCTTTCTTT. This sequence joins TRBV11-3 and TRBJ1-1; D remains ambiguous. This CDR3 is built from 16 residues. Trimming shortened V by 2 bases and J by 0 bases, and 13 bases separated the two germline ends. The V gene's germline CDR1 is SGHNT and CDR2 YENEEA.

This clone is medium-sized within its sample. The chain uses TRBV6-8 and TRBJ2-1; 8 nucleotides align to TRBD1. The CDR3 has 17 amino acids. Trimming removed 8 bases from V and 7 bases from J; junction bases left unmatched: 19. Germline V lookup: CDR1 MNHGY, CDR2 SAAAGT. CDR3 nucleotides: TGTGCCAGCCTACCTTTGTCAGGGGGCGCCGGATCGAATGAGCAGTTCTTC. Protein sequence: CASLPLSGGAGSNEQFF.

This rearrangement joins TRBV6-8 to TRBJ2-7; TRBD1 matches at 9 bases. V was pared by 8 bases and J by 3 bases, with 11 bases of the junction left unmatched. The CDR3 extends over 15 amino acids. Germline assignment: CDR1 MNHGY and CDR2 SAAAGT. The CDR3 loop is CASGTGTGTGYEQYF. The CDR3 DNA sequence: TGTGCCAGCGGAACCGGGACAGGGACCGGCTACGAGCAGTACTTC.

The V gene is TRBV6-8, the J gene TRBJ2-2, with D maybe TRBD2 (6 bases). Per germline, CDR1 MNHGY and CDR2 SAAAGT. This CDR3 region has 13 residues. The V end lost 6 bases, the J end lost 6 bases, and 11 bases lay between the germline ends. The CDR3 nucleotides are TGTGCCAGCAGCCCCGGGGAGGCCGGGGAGCTGTTTTTT. This translates into CASSPGEAGELFF.

The table lists this clone with a few counts. The chain combines TRBV6-8 with TRBJ1-5; D unresolved. V gave up 0 bases and J gave up 7 bases, with 10 bases separating them. This CDR3 comprises 14 residues. Germline-derived CDR1 and CDR2 are MNHGY and SAAAGT. The CDR3 loop reads CASSYSLGIQPQHF. CDR3 in DNA: TGTGCCAGCAGTTACTCATTGGGAATACAGCCCCAGCATTTT.